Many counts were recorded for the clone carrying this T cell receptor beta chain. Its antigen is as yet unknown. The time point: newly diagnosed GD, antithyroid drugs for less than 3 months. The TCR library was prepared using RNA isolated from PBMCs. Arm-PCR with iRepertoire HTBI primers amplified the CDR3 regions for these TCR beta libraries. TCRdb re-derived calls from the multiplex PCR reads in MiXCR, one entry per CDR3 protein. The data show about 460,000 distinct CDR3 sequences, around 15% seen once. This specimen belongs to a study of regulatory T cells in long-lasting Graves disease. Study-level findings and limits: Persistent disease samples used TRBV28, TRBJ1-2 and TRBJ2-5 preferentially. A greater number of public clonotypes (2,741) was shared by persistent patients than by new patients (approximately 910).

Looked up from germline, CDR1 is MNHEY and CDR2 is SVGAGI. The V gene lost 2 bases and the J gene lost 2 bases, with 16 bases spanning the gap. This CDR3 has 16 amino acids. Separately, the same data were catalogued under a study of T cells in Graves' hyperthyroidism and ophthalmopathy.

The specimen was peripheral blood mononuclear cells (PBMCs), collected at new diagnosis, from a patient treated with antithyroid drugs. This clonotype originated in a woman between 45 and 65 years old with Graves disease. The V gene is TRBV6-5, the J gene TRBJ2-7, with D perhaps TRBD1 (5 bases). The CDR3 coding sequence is TGTGCCAGCAGTTACCCCTTCAGGGTGAGGACCTACGAGCAGTACTTC. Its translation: CASSYPFRVRTYEQYF.